These 27 T cell receptor beta chains share one sample of origin, sequenced in a study of shared clonotypes between healthy human individuals. TCRdb keeps only in-frame clones here, not all; method: immunoSEQ multiplex PCR. The sample includes approximately 650,000 clones, less than 97% of them seen just once. Naive CD8 cells, CD45RO-negative and positively selected for CCR7, excluded terminally differentiated effector memory CD45RA+ cells. What was sequenced was naive CD8+ T cells sorted from blood. All receptors come from a woman in her thirties in good health.

This clone was seen once. The gene calls are TRBV28 and TRBJ2-1; TRBD2 matches at 11 bases. The V segment lost 6 bases and the J segment 1 base; nucleotides outside the gene matches: 14. CDR1 and CDR2 (germline): MDHEN, SYDVKM. The CDR3 runs 19 residues. The CDR3 sequence is CASSPGLAVSRASYNEQFF. The DNA for the CDR3 is TGTGCCAGCAGCCCGGGACTAGCGGTCTCCAGAGCTTCCTACAATGAGCAGTTCTTC.

The chain couples TRBV14 to TRBJ2-7; D not certain. Trimming shortened V by 4 bases and J by 1 base, and 11 bases separated the two germline ends. This CDR3 comprises 14 residues. Per germline, CDR1 SGHDN and CDR2 FVKESK. CDR3: CASSPSRQSYEQYF. CDR3 bases: TGTGCCAGCAGCCCCTCGAGGCAGTCCTACGAGCAGTACTTC.

Comments on this clone: At the DNA level, this CDR3 is encoded by other sequences in the same sample as well. The chain uses TRBV4-1 and TRBJ2-7; 10 positions match TRBD2. Unmatched junction bases numbered 2, after V lost 1 base and J lost 2 bases. Germline loops: CDR1 MGHRA, CDR2 YSYEKL. There are 15 residues in the CDR3. The CDR3 protein is CASSQGLAGAYEQYF. The CDR3 DNA is TGCGCCAGCAGCCAAGGCCTAGCGGGGGCCTACGAGCAGTACTTC.

The chain uses TRBV6-6 and TRBJ2-3; TRBD2 agrees at 9 bases. The V gene's germline CDR1 is MNHNY and CDR2 SVGAGI (reference sequence). The CDR3 extends over 12 amino acids. Unmatched junction bases numbered 3, after V lost 4 bases and J lost 10 bases. The CDR3 reads CASSLAGEAQYF. In DNA, the CDR3 is TGTGCCAGCAGTTTAGCGGGAGAGGCGCAGTATTTT.

The rearrangement links TRBV7-9 to TRBJ2-1; possibly TRBD2 for D (6 bases). CDR1 and CDR2 from the germline V gene are SEHNR and FQNEAQ (reference sequence). The CDR3 spans 14 residues. V lost 10 bases and J lost 5, with 18 bases in between. The CDR3 reads CATLPGGLNNEQFF. CDR3 coding DNA: TGTGCCACCCTCCCTGGCGGACTAAACAATGAGCAGTTCTTC.

The chain is built from TRBV5-4 and TRBJ1-2; D may be TRBD1 (5 bases). Germline V gene lookup returns CDR1 SGHNT and CDR2 YYREEE (reference sequence). Trimming stripped 5 bases from V and 4 bases from J, with 15 bases between. The CDR3 sequence is 14 residues long. CDR3 nucleotides: TGTGCCAGCAGAACCGGGACGGAGGTCTATGGCTACACCTTC. It specifies CASRTGTEVYGYTF.

The chain carries TRBV28 and TRBJ2-3; 9 nucleotides match TRBD2. Trimming at V came to 3 bases and at J to 2 bases, leaving 3 bases not matched to a gene. The CDR3 runs 15 residues. Germline CDR1 is MDHEN and CDR2 is SYDVKM. CDR3 sequence: CASSFVAGVTDTQYF. CDR3 DNA: TGTGCCAGCAGTTTTGTAGCGGGAGTCACAGATACGCAGTATTTT.

The J gene is TRBJ1-1, the V gene TRBV5-6; no definite D call. The V and J ends lost 2 bases and 1 base respectively, with 6 bases between them. This CDR3 has 13 amino acids. The germline gives CDR1 SGHDT, CDR2 YYEEEE. The CDR3 DNA reads TGTGCCAGCAGCTTTTTAGAGAACACTGAAGCTTTCTTT. It is translated as CASSFLENTEAFF.

J is TRBJ2-7 and V is TRBV19; perhaps TRBD1 as D (5 bases). The CDR3 sequence is 13 residues long. The V and J ends lost 6 bases and 4 bases respectively, with 13 bases between them. Germline V gene data show CDR1 as LNHDA and CDR2 as SQIVND (reference sequence). CDR3 loop: CASSKTVLYEQYF. CDR3 nucleotide sequence: TGTGCCAGTAGCAAGACAGTCCTTTACGAGCAGTACTTC.

The V and J genes are TRBV10-1 and TRBJ2-7; D is perhaps TRBD2 (5 bases). Germline CDR1 and CDR2: WNHNN and SYGVQD (reference sequence). This CDR3 contains 14 residues. Trimming shortened V by 0 bases and J by 6 bases, and 12 bases separated the two germline ends. This chain's CDR3 is CASSESPTSAEQYF. For the CDR3, the DNA is TGCGCCAGCAGTGAGTCCCCAACTAGTGCCGAGCAGTACTTC.

V gene TRBV2 combines with J gene TRBJ2-1; 8 nucleotides align to TRBD2. In germline, CDR1 is SNHLY, CDR2 FYNNEI. V trimming: 3 bases; J trimming: 1 base; junction bases outside the gene matches: 5. The CDR3 sequence is 16 residues long. The CDR3: CASSDLAGTSYNEQFF. The CDR3 DNA reads TGTGCCAGCAGTGACCTAGCGGGTACTTCCTACAATGAGCAGTTCTTC.

V is TRBV6-1 and J is TRBJ2-7, with D possibly TRBD1 on 5 matching bases. Trimming stripped 2 bases from V and 4 bases from J, with 12 bases between. This CDR3 has 14 residues. Germline assignment: CDR1 MNHNS and CDR2 SASEGT. CDR3 in amino acids: CASSELVRGYEQYF. CDR3 sequence (DNA): TGTGCCAGCAGTGAACTGGTTAGGGGTTACGAGCAGTACTTC.

CDR3 nucleotides: TGCGCCAGCAGCCAAGAACGAGGTGTTAATCAGCCCCAGCATTTT. Its protein is CASSQERGVNQPQHF. The rearrangement uses TRBV4-1 and TRBJ1-5; no definite D call. The CDR3 runs 15 residues. V lost 0 bases and J 4 bases, leaving 10 bases between the germline ends. Germline assignment: CDR1 MGHRA and CDR2 YSYEKL.

The V call is TRBV5-1, the J call TRBJ2-1, with D tentatively TRBD1 (6 bases). V lost 4 bases, J lost 5 bases, and 10 bases lay in between. The CDR3 runs to 13 residues. Germline assignment: CDR1 SGHRS and CDR2 YFSETQ. CDR3 sequence (DNA): TGCGCCAGCAGCACGGGACAAAACAATGAGCAGTTCTTC. This codes for CASSTGQNNEQFF.

The rearrangement uses TRBV5-1 and TRBJ2-1, with 10 bases identical to TRBD1. V lost 5 bases and J lost 2; bases outside the gene matches: 13. The CDR3 contains 18 residues. From germline, CDR1 is SGHRS and CDR2 YFSETQ. CDR3 loop: CASREPGQGRPPYNEQFF. The CDR3 DNA follows: TGCGCCAGCAGGGAACCGGGACAGGGGCGACCCCCCTACAATGAGCAGTTCTTC.

In DNA, the CDR3 is TGTGCCAGCAGTGAAGGGGGCCTCGAGGGGCAGTTCTTC. Translation: CASSEGGLEGQFF. The chain employs TRBV6-1 and TRBJ2-1, with D perhaps assigned TRBD1 or TRBD2 (5 bases each). Trimming left V 1 base short and J 12 bases short, with 13 bases between. CDR1 MNHNS and CDR2 SASEGT come from the germline V gene. The CDR3 runs to 13 residues.

V is TRBV5-6 and J is TRBJ2-3, with 11 positions matching TRBD2. CDR1 is SGHDT, CDR2 YYEEEE, per germline. The CDR3 sequence is 16 residues long. With V trimmed by 1 base and J by 5 bases, 6 bases remained unmatched. The CDR3 here is CASSLCTSGRGDTQYF. As DNA, the CDR3 is TGTGCCAGCAGCTTGTGTACTAGCGGGAGAGGAGATACGCAGTATTTT.

This chain joins TRBV7-9 and TRBJ2-1, with unresolved D. Trimming shortened V by 3 bases and J by 8 bases, and 8 bases separated the two germline ends. Per the germline V gene, CDR1 is SEHNR and CDR2 is FQNEAQ (reference sequence). The CDR3 is 12 amino acids. The DNA for the CDR3 is TGTGCCAGCAGCTTTGGTTTGGATGAGCAGTTCTTC. Amino acids: CASSFGLDEQFF. The full variable domain, with the rest looked up from reference TRBV7-9 and TRBJ2-1, is DTGVSQNPRHKITKRGQNVTFRCDPISEHNRLYWYRQTLGQGPEFLTYFQNEAQLEKSRLLSDRFSAERPKGSFSTLEIQRTEQGDSAMYLCASSFGLDEQFFGPGTRLTVL.

The chain employs TRBV7-8 and TRBJ2-2, with TRBD2 as a possible D gene (6 bases). The CDR3 length is 16 residues. V lost 3 bases and J 1 base, leaving 12 bases between the germline ends. The germline V gene encodes CDR1 SGHVS and CDR2 FQNEAQ. Here the CDR3 reads CASSFVGGMNTGELFF. Written as DNA, the CDR3 is TGTGCCAGCAGCTTCGTTGGGGGGATGAACACCGGGGAGCTGTTTTTT.

This chain uses TRBV9 with TRBJ1-2; 9 bases are a match to TRBD1. V lost 3 bases to trimming and J lost 6 bases; unmatched junction nucleotides: 3. In germline, CDR1 is SGDLS, CDR2 YYNGEE. The CDR3 consists of 13 residues. CDR3 bases: TGTGCCAGCAGCGGCCGGGACAGGGATGGCTACACCTTC. Its protein product is CASSGRDRDGYTF.

The chain links TRBV10-3 to TRBJ2-1, with 10 positions matching TRBD2. Per the germline V gene, CDR1 is ENHRY and CDR2 is SYGVKD. V was pared by 2 bases and J by 7 bases, with 8 bases of the junction left unmatched. The CDR3 is made up of 16 amino acids. The CDR3 is CAISERTSGPTNEQFF. The CDR3 coding sequence is TGTGCCATCAGTGAGAGGACTAGCGGCCCCACTAATGAGCAGTTCTTC.

This clone was seen only once. The chain carries TRBV11-2 and TRBJ1-3, with 8 bases matching TRBD1. The V segment lost 0 bases and the J segment 0 bases; nucleotides outside the gene matches: 7. CDR1 is SGHAT and CDR2 is FQNNGV in the germline V gene. This CDR3 has 18 amino acids. CDR3 coding DNA: TGTGCCAGCAGCTTAGACCTGGACAGGGCGAGCTCTGGAAACACCATATATTTT. Protein product: CASSLDLDRASSGNTIYF.

V is TRBV28 and J is TRBJ1-1; D call uncertain. The CDR3 loop spans 13 amino acids. V lost 6 bases and J lost 0, with 8 bases in between. Germline CDR1 MDHEN, CDR2 SYDVKM. CDR3 in DNA: TGTGCCAGCAGGCCAGAGATGAACACTGAAGCTTTCTTT. Residues: CASRPEMNTEAFF.

The J gene is TRBJ2-2, the V gene TRBV7-8; a possible D gene is TRBD2 (6 bases). V lost 5 bases to trimming and J lost 6 bases, with 25 bases between them. The CDR3 spans 18 residues. Germline CDR1 reads SGHVS; CDR2 reads FQNEAQ. Here the CDR3 DNA reads TGTGCCAGCAGCGAGATATTAGGCGGGACTGAGTCCGCCGGGGAGCTGTTTTTT. Encoded protein: CASSEILGGTESAGELFF.

The genes are TRBV4-1 and TRBJ2-7; TRBD2 agrees at 12 bases. After removal of 1 base from V and 6 bases from J, the junction contained 4 bases not matched to a gene. CDR3 size: 15 residues. Germline V gene data show CDR1 as MGHRA and CDR2 as YSYEKL. CDR3 in amino acids: CASSQVETSGSEQYF. CDR3 in DNA: TGCGCCAGCAGCCAAGTCGAGACTAGCGGGAGCGAGCAGTACTTC.

The genes are TRBV5-4 and TRBJ1-1; D unresolved. Germline loops: CDR1 SGHNT, CDR2 YYREEE (reference sequence). V lost 4 bases and J lost 2, with 15 bases in between. The CDR3 covers 15 residues. This CDR3 reads CASSDLEEGNTEAFF. CDR3 DNA sequence: TGTGCCAGCAGCGATCTAGAGGAGGGAAACACTGAAGCTTTCTTT. The full variable domain, in which reference TRBV5-4 and TRBJ1-1 provide the parts outside the CDR3, is ETGVTQSPTHLIKTRGQQVTLRCSSQSGHNTVSWYQQALGQGPQFIFQYYREEENGRGNFPPRFSGLQFPNYSSELNVNALELDDSALYLCASSDLEEGNTEAFFGQGTRLTVV.

The V gene is TRBV5-6, the J gene TRBJ2-5; D ambiguous. Germline CDR1 reads SGHDT; CDR2 reads YYEEEE. The V gene lost 0 bases and the J gene lost 7 bases, with 7 bases spanning the gap. This CDR3 spans 12 amino acids. The CDR3 loop is CASSLGDGTQYF. The CDR3 DNA sequence: TGTGCCAGCAGCTTGGGAGACGGGACCCAGTACTTC.